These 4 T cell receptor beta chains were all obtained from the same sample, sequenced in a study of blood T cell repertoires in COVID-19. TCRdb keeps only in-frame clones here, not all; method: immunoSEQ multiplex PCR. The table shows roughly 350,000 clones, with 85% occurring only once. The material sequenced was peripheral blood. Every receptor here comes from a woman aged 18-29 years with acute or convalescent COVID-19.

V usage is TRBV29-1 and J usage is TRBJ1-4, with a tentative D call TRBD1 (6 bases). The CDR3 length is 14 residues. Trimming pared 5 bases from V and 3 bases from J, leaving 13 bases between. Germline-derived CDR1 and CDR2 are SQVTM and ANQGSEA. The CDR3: CSVLPGAANEKLFF. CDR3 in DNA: TGCAGCGTTCTACCAGGGGCGGCTAATGAAAAACTGTTTTTT.

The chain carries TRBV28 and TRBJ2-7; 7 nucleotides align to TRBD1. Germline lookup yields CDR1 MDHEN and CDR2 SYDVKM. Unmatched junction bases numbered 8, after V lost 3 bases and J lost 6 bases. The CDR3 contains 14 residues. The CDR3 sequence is CASSFRDRAGEQYF. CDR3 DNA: TGTGCCAGCAGTTTCCGAGACAGGGCGGGCGAGCAGTACTTC.

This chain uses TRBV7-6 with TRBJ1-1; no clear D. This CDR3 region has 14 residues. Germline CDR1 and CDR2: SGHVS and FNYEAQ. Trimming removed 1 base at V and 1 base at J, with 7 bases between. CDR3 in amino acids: CASSLDQRNTEAFF. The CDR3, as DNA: TGTGCCAGCAGCTTAGATCAGCGGAACACTGAAGCTTTCTTT.

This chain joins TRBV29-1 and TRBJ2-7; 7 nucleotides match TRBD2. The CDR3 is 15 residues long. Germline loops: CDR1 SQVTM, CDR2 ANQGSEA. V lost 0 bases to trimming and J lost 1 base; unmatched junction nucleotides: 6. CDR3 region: CSVEDGREPSYEQYF. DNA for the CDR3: TGCAGCGTTGAAGATGGGCGGGAGCCTTCCTACGAGCAGTACTTC.